The 5 T cell receptor beta chains presented below share a single source sample, sequenced in a study of T cell responses to AZD1222 COVID-19 vaccine. The assay was immunoSEQ multiplex PCR, and TCRdb's table has in-frame clones only and misses some. The sample carries under 200,000 clones, about 90% recorded once. The sample in question was peripheral blood, obtained on day 0 of AZD1222 vaccination. The receptors were sampled from an adult in good health.

The chain joins TRBV27 to TRBJ1-5, with D possibly TRBD1 on 5 matching bases. The CDR3 runs 13 residues. The V and J ends lost 2 bases and 4 bases respectively, with 6 bases between them. CDR1 is MNHEY, CDR2 SMNVEV, per germline (reference sequence). In DNA, the CDR3 is TGTGCCAGCAGTTTAGCAGGGAATCAGCCCCAGCATTTT. Its translation: CASSLAGNQPQHF.

This clone showed up just a few times. CDR3 DNA sequence: TGTGCCAGCAGCTTAGGGACAGGGCTTAGCGATGGCTACACCTTC. It encodes CASSLGTGLSDGYTF. The chain has TRBV7-2 and TRBJ1-2, with 8 bases matching TRBD1. The CDR3 length is 15 residues. V trimming: 1 base; J trimming: 6 bases; junction bases outside the gene matches: 7. Germline V CDR1 and CDR2: SGHTA, FQGNSA.

This clone showed up just once. The chain recombines TRBV28 with TRBJ2-7; TRBD1 might be the D (5 bases). This CDR3 has 11 amino acids. V lost 9 bases and J lost 2, with 8 bases in between. CDR1 and CDR2 from the germline V gene are MDHEN and SYDVKM. This chain's CDR3 is CASLTAYEQYF. The CDR3 nucleotides are TGTGCCAGTTTGACAGCCTACGAGCAGTACTTC.

This rearrangement joins TRBV10-2 to TRBJ1-1; 7 bases map to TRBD1. The CDR3 runs to 14 residues. The V and J ends lost 6 bases and 0 bases, in that order; junction bases with no gene match: 4. Germline CDR1 reads WSHSY; CDR2 reads SAAADI. The CDR3 coding sequence is TGCGCCAGCAGGTGGGACAGCATGAACACTGAAGCTTTCTTT. Its protein is CASRWDSMNTEAFF.

The chain couples TRBV2 to TRBJ1-2, with TRBD1 identical over 8 bases. Trimming took 5 bases from V and 2 from J; bases not matched to a gene: 7. Germline V CDR1 and CDR2: SNHLY, FYNNEI. CDR3 length equals 15 residues. The CDR3 DNA reads TGTGCCAGCAGTCTAAACAGGGGGGCGAACTATGGCTACACCTTC. It encodes CASSLNRGANYGYTF.